Listed here are 29 T cell receptor beta chains from one sample, sequenced in a study of T-cell reconstitution after alpha-beta-depleted transplantation in children. It was with unique molecular identifiers that the TCRbeta library was prepared. TCRdb passed the PCR reads through MiXCR, listing each CDR3 protein once. The sample contains a few hundred thousand distinct CDR3 sequences, 13% of which appear only once. This sample comprised PBMCs, obtained from the stem cell graft. The source is a human donor who donated a stem cell graft to a child with Fanconi anemia.

The V call is TRBV10-3, the J call TRBJ2-5; tentative D call: TRBD1 (6 bases). The CDR3 covers 13 residues. Germline V gene lookup returns CDR1 ENHRY and CDR2 SYGVKD. Trimming removed 7 bases at V and 1 base at J, with 10 bases between. This CDR3 reads CAITDSFQETQYF. In nucleotides, the CDR3 is TGTGCCATCACGGACAGTTTCCAAGAGACCCAGTACTTC.

This clonotype showed up just a few times. This chain connects TRBV5-5 to TRBJ1-1, with D possibly TRBD1 on 6 matching bases. The CDR3 is 17 residues long. Germline CDR1 is SGHKS and CDR2 is YYEKEE (reference sequence). Deletions cut 2 bases from V and 4 bases from J, with 21 bases between. CDR3 loop: CASSFVPTGRFGTEAFF. The CDR3 DNA is TGTGCCAGCAGCTTCGTCCCGACAGGAAGATTTGGCACTGAAGCTTTCTTT.

This clonotype appeared a few times. The chain joins TRBV6-5 to TRBJ1-1; TRBD1 might be the D (5 bases). Trimming left V 2 bases short and J 10 bases short, with 20 bases between. This CDR3 spans 15 amino acids. Looked up from germline, CDR1 is MNHEY and CDR2 is SVGAGI. CDR3 sequence reads: CASSYGTEFRDRAFF. Written as DNA, the CDR3 is TGTGCCAGCAGTTACGGGACCGAGTTTCGGGATAGAGCTTTCTTT.

This chain uses TRBV29-1 with TRBJ2-5; D tentatively reads TRBD1 or TRBD2 (6 bases each). The CDR3 has 16 residues. The germline CDR1 and CDR2 sequences are SQVTM and ANQGSEA. V lost 0 bases and J lost 1, with 15 bases in between. The CDR3: CSVEDQEGGIQETQYF. The CDR3 DNA reads TGCAGCGTTGAAGATCAGGAGGGGGGAATCCAAGAGACCCAGTACTTC.

This clonotype has a handful of counts. V gene TRBV20-1 combines with J gene TRBJ1-3; 7 nucleotides match TRBD1. The trim removed 4 bases at V and 4 bases at J, leaving 10 bases unmatched. Germline V gene data show CDR1 as DFQATT and CDR2 as SNEGSKA (reference sequence). This CDR3 is 15 amino acids long. The CDR3 region has the DNA TGCAGTGCTACAAAACCTACAGGGGCGGGAAACACCATATATTTT. Amino acid sequence: CSATKPTGAGNTIYF.

The chain combines TRBV30 with TRBJ2-2; TRBD2 matches 11 bases. Germline trimming cut 2 bases from V and 7 bases from J; bases unmatched to any gene: 9. The V gene's germline CDR1 is GTSNPN and CDR2 SVGIG (reference sequence). The CDR3 spans 16 residues. CDR3 sequence: CAWSNSGGAGLGELFF. CDR3 in DNA: TGTGCCTGGAGTAATAGCGGGGGGGCCGGTCTCGGGGAGCTGTTTTTT.

This clonotype was seen more than once but under ten times. This chain connects TRBV19 to TRBJ2-1; D is unclear. In germline, CDR1 is LNHDA, CDR2 SQIVND (reference sequence). The CDR3 runs 11 residues. Trimming shortened V by 1 base and J by 10 bases, and 5 bases separated the two germline ends. In DNA form, the CDR3 reads TGTGCCAGTAGTATAGGGTGGGAGCAGTTCTTC. This codes for CASSIGWEQFF.

This clonotype came up a few times. The genes are TRBV28 and TRBJ2-7; D unclear. In germline, CDR1 is MDHEN, CDR2 SYDVKM. This CDR3 is 12 amino acids long. Trimming stripped 6 bases from V and 3 bases from J, with 9 bases between. In nucleotides, the CDR3 is TGTGCCAGCAGCTCAAGAGTCTACGAGCAGTACTTC. Translating it yields CASSSRVYEQYF.

There are a few counts of this clonotype. The chain is built from TRBV12-3 or TRBV12-4 and TRBJ2-1, with 11 bases identical to TRBD2. This CDR3 is 14 amino acids long. Germline trimming cut 6 bases from V and 8 bases from J; bases unmatched to any gene: 6. In nucleotides, the CDR3 is TGTGCCAGCAGGCTAGCGGGGGGCCTCGATGAGCAGTTCTTC. Amino acid sequence: CASRLAGGLDEQFF.

This clonotype was seen many times. V is TRBV12-3 or TRBV12-4 and J is TRBJ2-5; D unclear. The V end lost 1 base, the J end lost 3 bases, and 6 bases lay between the germline ends. The CDR3 sequence is 13 residues long. The CDR3 DNA reads TGTGCCAGCAGTTTAGGGGTGGAAGAGACCCAGTACTTC. This sequence encodes CASSLGVEETQYF.

The rearrangement joins TRBV6-5 to TRBJ2-3; possible D gene TRBD1, 6 bases. The CDR3 contains 14 residues. The V and J ends lost 9 bases and 4 bases respectively, with 17 bases between them. CDR1 and CDR2 from the germline V gene are MNHEY and SVGAGI. The chain's CDR3 is CARSQYTGSDTQYF. The CDR3 DNA reads TGTGCCAGAAGTCAGTATACAGGGTCAGATACGCAGTATTTT.

This clonotype has a count of ten or more. This sequence joins TRBV4-3 and TRBJ2-1; 11 nucleotides agree with TRBD2. Germline lookup yields CDR1 LGHNA and CDR2 YSLEER. V trimming: 0 bases; J trimming: 6 bases; junction bases outside the gene matches: 4. The CDR3 sequence is 16 residues long. Here the CDR3 reads CASSQDGLAGGNEQFF. CDR3 DNA: TGCGCCAGCAGCCAAGATGGGCTAGCGGGGGGCAATGAGCAGTTCTTC.

There are a few counts of this clonotype. The genes are TRBV6-5 and TRBJ2-7, with D perhaps being TRBD1 or TRBD2 (5 bases each). Trimming pared 4 bases from V and 0 bases from J, leaving 13 bases between. CDR3 length: 15 residues. CDR1 MNHEY and CDR2 SVGAGI come from the germline V gene. The CDR3, as DNA: TGTGCCAGCAGTTGGGACCGACGGCACTCCTACGAGCAGTACGTC. It encodes CASSWDRRHSYEQYV.

This clonotype came up a few times. This chain joins TRBV4-2 and TRBJ1-6; D not certain. The CDR3 totals 14 residues. Looked up from germline, CDR1 is LGHNA and CDR2 is YNFKEQ. Trimming removed 0 bases from V and 14 bases from J, with 14 bases in between. Written as DNA, the CDR3 is TGTGCCAGCAGCCAAGAAAGGATCAATGGGGCCCTCCACTTT. Amino acids: CASSQERINGALHF.

This sequence joins TRBV20-1 and TRBJ1-1; 10 bases match TRBD1. Trimming cost V 6 bases and J 4 bases; bases outside gene matches: 2. Per germline, CDR1 DFQATT and CDR2 SNEGSKA (reference sequence). The CDR3 is 12 residues long. The CDR3 nucleotides read TGCAGTGCGGACAGGGGGACCACTGAAGCTTTCTTT. It encodes CSADRGTTEAFF.

This clonotype has more than one count but fewer than ten. The chain has TRBV30 and TRBJ2-1, with 12 nucleotides matching TRBD2. Trimming removed 4 bases from V and 5 bases from J; junction bases left unmatched: 0. In germline, CDR1 is GTSNPN, CDR2 SVGIG (reference sequence). The CDR3 has 13 amino acids. CDR3 region: CAWTSGGDNEQFF. The CDR3 DNA reads TGTGCCTGGACTAGCGGGGGGGACAATGAGCAGTTCTTC.

V is TRBV6-2 or TRBV6-3 and J is TRBJ2-7; D unresolved. V lost 6 bases and J lost 4, with 13 bases in between. This CDR3 has 13 residues. Germline CDR1 is MNHEY and CDR2 is SVGEGT. This chain's CDR3 is CASSQGVSYEQYV. CDR3 in DNA: TGTGCCAGCAGCCAAGGTGTTAGTTACGAGCAGTACGTC.

This clonotype occurred a few times. The gene calls are TRBV9 and TRBJ2-1, with TRBD1 matching over 7 bases. Germline V CDR1 and CDR2: SGDLS, YYNGEE. J gave up 1 base and V 3 bases, and 4 bases lay outside the gene matches. The CDR3 runs 15 residues. The CDR3 sequence: CASSGTGASYNEQFF. The CDR3 DNA reads TGTGCCAGCAGCGGTACAGGGGCATCCTACAATGAGCAGTTCTTC. Complete variable domain (other parts from reference TRBV9 and TRBJ2-1): DSGVTQTPKHLITATGQRVTLRCSPRSGDLSVYWYQQSLDQGLQFLIQYYNGEERAKGNILERFSAQQFPDLHSELNLSSLELGDSALYFCASSGTGASYNEQFFGPGTRLTVL.

This clonotype turned up a few times. The J gene is TRBJ2-1, the V gene TRBV3-1, with D maybe TRBD2 (6 bases). Germline V gene sequence: CDR1 LGHDT, CDR2 YNNKEL (reference sequence). The length of the CDR3 is 16 residues. Trimming left V 3 bases short and J 6 bases short, with 18 bases between. CDR3 in DNA: TGTGCCAGCAGCCATCAGGGAGGCAGGTTCATCAATGAGCAGTTCTTC. As protein: CASSHQGGRFINEQFF.

This rearrangement joins TRBV19 to TRBJ2-3; 7 bases agree with TRBD2. V dropped 6 bases and J dropped 4; count of bases not matched to a gene: 16. Germline V CDR1 and CDR2: LNHDA, SQIVND (reference sequence). The CDR3 totals 17 residues. In DNA, the CDR3 is TGTGCCAGTAGCCCCCGGTCGAGCGGGGAAGCGTCAGATACGCAGTATTTT. This translates into CASSPRSSGEASDTQYF.

On this clonotype: An end of the junction differs from the germline gene, which may be a read error. The rearrangement uses TRBV27 and TRBJ2-7, with D hard to call. Germline values: CDR1 MNHEY, CDR2 SMNVEV (reference sequence). The CDR3 is 13 amino acids. CDR3 protein: CASSLGHEYDQYF. CDR3 sequence (DNA): TGTGCCAGCAGTTTAGGGCACGAATACGATCAGTACTTC.

This clonotype appeared a few times. The chain couples TRBV6-1 to TRBJ1-2; 10 positions match TRBD1. Germline V gene lookup returns CDR1 MNHNS and CDR2 SASEGT. The junction had 11 bases not matched to a gene; V was cut back by 7 bases and J by 0 bases. This CDR3 is built from 17 residues. The DNA for the CDR3 is TGTGCCAGCAATGCCGGGACAGGGGTCTACTCTAACTATGGCTACACCTTC. Its protein is CASNAGTGVYSNYGYTF.

The chain is built from TRBV10-3 and TRBJ1-5; D may be TRBD1 (6 bases). The V and J ends lost 4 bases and 2 bases respectively, with 9 bases between them. The CDR3 contains 14 residues. Germline CDR1 reads ENHRY; CDR2 reads SYGVKD. The DNA of the CDR3 is TGTGCCATCAGTGCGGCAGGGGGCAATCAGCCCCAGCATTTT. Amino acids: CAISAAGGNQPQHF.

This clonotype was picked up a small number of times. V gene TRBV7-9 combines with J gene TRBJ2-2, with TRBD1 matching over 7 bases. Germline CDR1 is SEHNR and CDR2 is FQNEAQ (reference sequence). This CDR3 is built from 15 residues. J lost 7 bases, V lost 4 bases, and 9 bases had no gene match. The CDR3 sequence: CASSSGQPRHGELFF. In DNA, the CDR3 is TGTGCCAGCAGCTCGGGACAGCCGCGTCACGGGGAGCTGTTTTTT.

CDR3 protein: CASSPLGGGAPEQFF. The DNA of the CDR3 is TGTGCCAGCAGCCCATTGGGCGGGGGGGCACCCGAGCAGTTCTTC. The J gene is TRBJ2-1, the V gene TRBV12-3 or TRBV12-4, with TRBD2 matching 9 bases. V was clipped by 6 bases and J by 10 bases; unmatched bases: 13. The CDR3 consists of 15 residues.

There are a few counts of this clonotype. The chain employs TRBV20-1 and TRBJ2-5; maybe TRBD1 (6 bases). The V end was cut by 7 bases, the J end by 5 bases, with 14 bases between. CDR3 length equals 12 residues. Germline V lookup: CDR1 DFQATT, CDR2 SNEGSKA (reference sequence). In DNA, the CDR3 is TGCAGTGGGGAGTGGGGGCCGGAGACCCAGTACTTC. Its protein product is CSGEWGPETQYF.

This clonotype turned up a few times. This sequence joins TRBV9 and TRBJ2-3; no clear D. Germline V gene data show CDR1 as SGDLS and CDR2 as YYNGEE. Deletions cut 0 bases from V and 7 bases from J, with 18 bases between. This CDR3 spans 16 amino acids. CDR3 nucleotides: TGTGCCAGCAGCGTAGGAGCTAGTAGTAGGCGAAATACGCAGTATTTT. It yields the protein CASSVGASSRRNTQYF.

This clonotype was seen many times. This chain connects TRBV6-2 or TRBV6-3 to TRBJ1-1; no clear D. The germline CDR1 and CDR2 sequences are MNHEY and SVGEGT. The CDR3 runs to 11 residues. V shed 8 bases and J shed 1 base, with 5 bases lying between them. This CDR3 reads CASGRNTEAFF. CDR3 DNA: TGTGCCAGCGGGAGGAACACTGAAGCTTTCTTT.

The chain joins TRBV6-5 to TRBJ1-1, with TRBD1 matching 8 bases. The V gene's germline CDR1 is MNHEY and CDR2 SVGAGI. With V trimmed by 2 bases and J by 4 bases, 3 bases remained unmatched. The CDR3 covers 14 residues. As DNA, the CDR3 is TGTGCCAGCAGTTACACAGGGGGAGGCACTGAAGCTTTCTTT. Translation gives CASSYTGGGTEAFF.